The following is a T cell receptor (beta chain) sequence with its context. The sample belongs to a study of blood T cell repertoires in COVID-19. Study details: The United States, Italy and Spain were the sources of the acute and convalescent COVID-19 samples.

Libraries were prepared by immunoSEQ multiplex PCR; TCRdb keeps only in-frame clonotypes and omits some of them. The table shows roughly 180,000 clones, with about 83% occurring only once. Sequenced: PBMCs or T cells enriched from blood (not recorded which). The origin of this receptor is a woman younger than 45 who had recovered from COVID-19.

The CDR3 coding sequence is TGCGCCAGCAGCTCCCAGTACAATGAGCAGTTCTTC. Translating gives CASSSQYNEQFF. The V and J genes are TRBV5-1 and TRBJ2-1; D is unclear. Trimming pared 3 bases from V and 4 bases from J, leaving 5 bases between. The germline gives CDR1 SGHRS, CDR2 YFSETQ. CDR3 length: 12 residues.